One sample yielded the 29 T cell receptor beta chains listed below, sequenced in a study of CD8 T cells in ankylosing spondylitis. In TCRdb, the 5' RACE reads were re-called with MiXCR into one record per CDR3 protein. The sample includes 200,000 to 300,000 distinct CDR3 sequences, about 11% of them seen just once. The material sequenced was blood, either unsorted or a sorted T cell fraction (not recorded which). These receptor sequences come from a male donor with ankylosing spondylitis or in good health (not recorded which).

Ten or more counts support this clonotype. This CDR3 reads CSVGTSGRTDTQYF. CDR3 sequence (DNA): TGCAGCGTTGGGACTAGCGGGAGGACAGATACGCAGTATTTT. The rearrangement uses TRBV29-1 and TRBJ2-3, with TRBD2 identical over 14 bases. CDR1 is SQVTM, CDR2 ANQGSEA, per germline. The CDR3 has 14 amino acids. V was clipped by 4 bases and J by 3 bases; unmatched bases: 0.

In this sample, this clonotype turned up many times. The chain links TRBV6-5 to TRBJ2-7; TRBD2 matches at 9 bases. Trimming cost V 1 base and J 2 bases; bases outside gene matches: 12. Germline CDR1 and CDR2: MNHEY and SVGAGI. This CDR3 spans 18 amino acids. The CDR3 DNA sequence: TGTGCCAGCAGTTACTTCGCGTCTCCAAGCGGGGGGCCCTACGAGCAGTACTTC. Its translation: CASSYFASPSGGPYEQYF.

This clonotype has at least ten counts. The V gene is TRBV10-3, the J gene TRBJ1-4; 10 nucleotides line up with TRBD1. CDR1 and CDR2 from the germline V gene are ENHRY and SYGVKD. V lost 10 bases and J lost 6; bases outside the gene matches: 14. This CDR3 spans 16 amino acids. CDR3 sequence: CATLPGQGVPHEKLFF. CDR3 sequence (DNA): TGTGCCACCCTCCCCGGACAGGGGGTGCCGCATGAAAAACTGTTTTTT.

This chain connects TRBV2 to TRBJ2-3; no firm D call. This CDR3 contains 14 residues. Trimming took 6 bases from V and 1 from J, leaving 11 bases between them. Germline loops: CDR1 SNHLY, CDR2 FYNNEI. Here the CDR3 DNA reads TGTGCCAGCAGAATGGGAAGAGGCACAGATACGCAGTATTTT. This sequence encodes CASRMGRGTDTQYF.

This clonotype was counted many times. V is TRBV28 and J is TRBJ2-1, with D possibly matching TRBD2 (6 bases). Trimming stripped 7 bases from V and 6 bases from J, with 10 bases between. Germline CDR1 is MDHEN and CDR2 is SYDVKM. This CDR3 has 12 amino acids. DNA of the CDR3: TGTGCCAGCATTTCCGGGAGCAATGAGCAGTTCTTC. Its protein product is CASISGSNEQFF.

This clonotype was seen many times. V is TRBV4-1 and J is TRBJ1-2, with TRBD1 identical over 7 bases. The V segment lost 4 bases and the J segment 6 bases; nucleotides outside the gene matches: 11. This CDR3 region has 15 residues. Germline V CDR1 and CDR2: MGHRA, YSYEKL. The CDR3: CASSRPTGAENGYTF. DNA of the CDR3: TGCGCCAGCAGCCGCCCTACAGGGGCGGAGAATGGCTACACCTTC.

This clonotype was detected many times. CDR3 region: CSGSLDSGAGYTF. The CDR3 nucleotides are TGCAGCGGTTCGTTGGACTCCGGGGCAGGCTACACCTTC. The chain combines TRBV29-1 with TRBJ1-2; TRBD1 is a possible D gene (5 bases). This CDR3 spans 13 amino acids. CDR1 is SQVTM, CDR2 ANQGSEA, per germline. V shed 7 bases and J shed 8 bases, with 20 bases lying between them.

This clonotype was recorded many times. The V call is TRBV10-2, the J call TRBJ2-1; D is uncertain. The CDR3 runs to 14 residues. Germline CDR1 is WSHSY and CDR2 is SAAADI. Trimming removed 2 bases from V and 4 bases from J, with 9 bases in between. This CDR3 reads CASSESDGYNEQFF. The CDR3 nucleotides read TGCGCCAGCAGTGAGAGCGACGGGTACAATGAGCAGTTCTTC.

This clonotype was counted ten times or more. The chain carries TRBV18 and TRBJ2-1; 15 bases are a match to TRBD2. Trimming at V came to 2 bases and at J to 7 bases, leaving 6 bases not matched to a gene. Germline V gene sequence: CDR1 KGHSH, CDR2 LQKENI. The CDR3 length is 17 residues. The CDR3 DNA sequence: TGTGCCAGCTCACCAGCTACCGGGACTAGCGGGAGGAATGAGCAGTTCTTC. Translation gives CASSPATGTSGRNEQFF.

The V and J genes are TRBV14 and TRBJ1-2; D not certain. Per germline, CDR1 SGHDN and CDR2 FVKESK. CDR3 length equals 15 residues. V dropped 1 base and J dropped 4 bases, with 13 bases sitting between them. The CDR3 is CASSQGWGPVYGYTF. The CDR3 coding sequence is TGTGCCAGCAGCCAAGGCTGGGGTCCAGTCTATGGCTACACCTTC.

At least ten counts were recorded for this clonotype. The V call is TRBV5-1, the J call TRBJ1-5; D call uncertain. This CDR3 comprises 14 residues. Trimming stripped 0 bases from V and 6 bases from J, with 10 bases between. The germline gives CDR1 SGHRS, CDR2 YFSETQ. CDR3 region: CASSLGGDSQPQHF. Here the CDR3 DNA reads TGCGCCAGCAGCTTGGGCGGGGATTCTCAGCCCCAGCATTTT.

This clonotype occurred many times. The junction departs from germline at one end; a sequencing error may be responsible. The rearrangement joins TRBV3-1 to TRBJ1-2, with D unclear. Germline V CDR1 and CDR2: LGHDT, YNNKEL (reference sequence). The CDR3 consists of 14 residues. CDR3 bases: TGTGCCAGCAGCCAAGAAGCGGCAGATCTTCGGACTCACTTC. Amino acid sequence: CASSQEAADLRTHF.

In this sample, this clonotype turned up many times. The genes are TRBV12-3 or TRBV12-4 and TRBJ1-1; D unclear. Trimming removed 7 bases from V and 5 bases from J, with 14 bases in between. CDR3 length: 13 residues. DNA for the CDR3: TGTGCCAGCACTCTGACTGCGGGGACTGAAGCTTTCTTT. Residues: CASTLTAGTEAFF.

This clonotype was detected ten times or more. This chain links TRBV5-1 with TRBJ2-7, with 10 bases that match TRBD1. Germline CDR1 SGHRS, CDR2 YFSETQ. J gave up 1 base and V 4 bases, and 8 bases lay outside the gene matches. The CDR3 has 16 amino acids. The CDR3 nucleotides are TGCGCCAGCAGCACCCCGATGGGACAGGGGTCCTACGAGCAGTACTTC. As protein: CASSTPMGQGSYEQYF.

In this sample, this clonotype turned up many times. This chain uses TRBV9 with TRBJ2-7, with D maybe TRBD1 (6 bases). V was cut by 0 bases and J by 6 bases, with 22 bases left in between. The CDR3 length is 17 residues. The germline gives CDR1 SGDLS, CDR2 YYNGEE. The CDR3 region has the DNA TGTGCCAGCAGCGTAGACCTAGGGGGATATATGGGAGCCGAGCAGTACTTC. It encodes CASSVDLGGYMGAEQYF.

The CDR3 bases are TGCGCCAGCAGCGAATTCATAGGGACGATGAACACTGAAGCTTTCTTT. It encodes CASSEFIGTMNTEAFF. V and J are TRBV4-1 and TRBJ1-1; a weak D match, TRBD1 (5 bases). Germline assignment: CDR1 MGHRA and CDR2 YSYEKL. V was cut by 5 bases and J by 0 bases, with 16 bases left in between. The CDR3 extends over 16 amino acids.

This clonotype has a count of ten or more. The rearrangement uses TRBV5-1 and TRBJ2-1; maybe TRBD1 (6 bases). Trimming removed 0 bases from V and 9 bases from J, with 16 bases in between. The CDR3 spans 15 residues. Germline V lookup: CDR1 SGHRS, CDR2 YFSETQ. The chain's CDR3 is CASSLGGQARSEQFF. The DNA for the CDR3 is TGCGCCAGCAGCTTGGGGGGGCAGGCCAGGAGTGAGCAGTTCTTC. Using reference TRBV5-1 and TRBJ2-1 for the parts outside the CDR3, the full variable domain is KAGVTQTPRYLIKTRGQQVTLSCSPISGHRSVSWYQQTPGQGLQFLFEYFSETQRNKGNFPGRFSGRQFSNSRSEMNVSTLELGDSALYLCASSLGGQARSEQFFGPGTRLTVL.

This clonotype was seen a handful of times. The V gene is TRBV6-2 or TRBV6-3, the J gene TRBJ2-1; D not resolved. The germline V gene encodes CDR1 MNHEY and CDR2 SVGEGT. V was trimmed by 4 bases and J by 6 bases, leaving 7 bases between them. This CDR3 is 12 amino acids long. CDR3 bases: TGTGCCAGCAGTTTCGTGGGCAATGAGCAGTTCTTC. Amino acid sequence: CASSFVGNEQFF.

This clonotype was seen at least ten times. The CDR3 coding sequence is TGTGCCAGCAGCCATAGCGAGATCACAGATACGCAGTATTTT. Protein: CASSHSEITDTQYF. The chain couples TRBV12-3 or TRBV12-4 to TRBJ2-3, with D tentatively TRBD2 (5 bases). Trimming removed 6 bases from V and 2 bases from J, with 12 bases in between. The CDR3 runs to 14 residues.

This clonotype was observed many times. The gene calls are TRBV6-5 and TRBJ2-7; tentatively, D is TRBD1 or TRBD2 (6 bases each). The germline CDR1 and CDR2 sequences are MNHEY and SVGAGI. The CDR3 is 12 residues long. Trimming shortened V by 6 bases and J by 5 bases, and 11 bases separated the two germline ends. CDR3 region: CASSSGADEQYF. The CDR3 DNA reads as TGTGCCAGCAGCTCGGGGGCCGACGAGCAGTACTTC.

This clonotype was detected many times. This chain uses TRBV4-2 with TRBJ2-3, with a possible D match to TRBD1 (5 bases). The V gene's germline CDR1 is LGHNA and CDR2 YNFKEQ. This CDR3 contains 17 residues. Trimming shortened V by 0 bases and J by 2 bases, and 15 bases separated the two germline ends. CDR3 residues: CASSQDWTLSLTDTQYF. The CDR3 DNA is TGTGCCAGCAGCCAAGATTGGACACTAAGCCTCACAGATACGCAGTATTTT.

This clonotype has a count of ten or more. V gene TRBV7-9 combines with J gene TRBJ2-1, with D possibly TRBD2 on 5 matching bases. The CDR3 is 17 residues long. The germline gives CDR1 SEHNR, CDR2 FQNEAQ (reference sequence). V was cut by 5 bases and J by 0 bases, with 17 bases left in between. The CDR3 nucleotides are TGTGCCAGCAGCGGCCTAGGACTTACCAGCTCCTACAATGAGCAGTTCTTC. Its protein is CASSGLGLTSSYNEQFF.

This clonotype appeared many times. This chain connects TRBV3-1 to TRBJ2-7; D unresolved. Trimming cost V 2 bases and J 7 bases, with 6 bases left between them. In germline, CDR1 is LGHDT, CDR2 YNNKEL (reference sequence). The CDR3 runs 11 residues. The CDR3 sequence is CASSQWEEQYF. The CDR3 bases are TGTGCCAGCAGCCAATGGGAAGAGCAGTACTTC.

This clonotype was counted ten times or more. The V call is TRBV29-1, the J call TRBJ1-1; D may be TRBD1 (6 bases). The CDR3 runs to 12 residues. Germline loops: CDR1 SQVTM, CDR2 ANQGSEA. V dropped 6 bases and J dropped 5 bases, with 13 bases sitting between them. CDR3: CSVSEGETEAFF. The CDR3 DNA reads TGCAGCGTGTCCGAGGGGGAGACTGAAGCTTTCTTT.

This clonotype appeared many times. The J gene is TRBJ1-5, the V gene TRBV15; D unclear. The V gene's germline CDR1 is LNHNV and CDR2 YYDKDF (reference sequence). The CDR3 is made up of 13 amino acids. V lost 5 bases and J 6 bases, leaving 11 bases between the germline ends. As DNA, the CDR3 is TGTGCCACCAGCCTTTGGCTAAGTCAGCCCCAGCATTTT. Protein sequence: CATSLWLSQPQHF.

In this sample, this clonotype turned up many times. This chain connects TRBV4-1 to TRBJ2-1; no clear D gene. The germline V and J ends were trimmed by 6 bases and 1 base, with 16 bases remaining between them. CDR3 length: 16 amino acids. Germline V gene lookup returns CDR1 MGHRA and CDR2 YSYEKL. The CDR3 nucleotides read TGCGCCAGCAGGGTGGGCCCCCTTGGGTCCTACAATGAGCAGTTCTTC. Amino acid sequence: CASRVGPLGSYNEQFF.

This clonotype has ten or more counts. The V and J genes are TRBV7-2 and TRBJ2-4; no clear D gene. Trimming left V 4 bases short and J 9 bases short, with 16 bases between. The length of the CDR3 is 14 residues. Germline V gene lookup returns CDR1 SGHTA and CDR2 FQGNSA. CDR3 in amino acids: CASSSRMEVGIQYF. CDR3 nucleotide sequence: TGTGCCAGCAGCTCCCGGATGGAAGTGGGCATTCAGTACTTC.

With regard to this clonotype: A read error is possible here, since a much larger clone lies one base away. The chain has TRBV29-1 and TRBJ1-2; D remains ambiguous. The CDR3 has 12 residues. Trimming shortened V by 5 bases and J by 8 bases, and 15 bases separated the two germline ends. Germline CDR1 is SQVTM and CDR2 is ANQGSEA. The CDR3 loop reads CSVSRSGGGYTF. CDR3 DNA sequence: TGCAGCGTTTCCCGGTCCGGAGGGGGCTACACCTTC.

This clonotype was detected many times. The chain has TRBV12-3 or TRBV12-4 and TRBJ1-5, with TRBD1 as a possible D gene (5 bases). The CDR3 covers 14 residues. Trimming removed 5 bases from V and 8 bases from J, with 16 bases in between. CDR3 in DNA: TGTGCCAGCAGTCCAGCGATCCTCAGGGAGCCCCAGCATTTT. Encoded protein: CASSPAILREPQHF.